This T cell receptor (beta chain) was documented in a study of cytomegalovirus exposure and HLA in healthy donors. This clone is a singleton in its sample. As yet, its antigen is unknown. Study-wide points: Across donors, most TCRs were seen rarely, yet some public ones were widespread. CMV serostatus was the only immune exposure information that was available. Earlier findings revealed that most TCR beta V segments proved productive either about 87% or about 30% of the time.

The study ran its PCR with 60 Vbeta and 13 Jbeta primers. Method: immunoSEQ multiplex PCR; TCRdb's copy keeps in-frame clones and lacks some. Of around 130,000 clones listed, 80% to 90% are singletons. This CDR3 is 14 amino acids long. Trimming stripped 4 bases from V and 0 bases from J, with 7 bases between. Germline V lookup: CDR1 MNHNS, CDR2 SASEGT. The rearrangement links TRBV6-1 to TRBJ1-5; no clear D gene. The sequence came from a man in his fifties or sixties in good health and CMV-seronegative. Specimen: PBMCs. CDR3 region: CASSGAYSNQPQHF. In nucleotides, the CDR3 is TGTGCCAGCAGTGGGGCCTATAGCAATCAGCCCCAGCATTTT.